The next 19 T cell receptor beta chains were all read from a single sample in a study of beta chain features in type 1 diabetes (dated by TCRdb to the late 2010s). Results the study describes overall, beyond this receptor: A moderate but significant shortening of TCRB CDR3 length was observed in type 1 diabetes patients in all four CD4+ subsets.

Their specific antigens are unknown. The library was obtained by the immunoSEQ multiplex PCR assay. The High Capacity cDNA Reverse Transcription Kit was used to reverse transcribe all of the isolated RNA, meaning that expressed TCRB transcripts were what got sequenced. Held by TCRdb, this immuneACCESS table contains in-frame sequences only and omits some clones. Under half of the omission traces to an unresolved V gene where checked; the cause of the rest is unknown. The sample table records a few hundred thousand clones; approximately 15% of these occur just once. The ten largest clones represent 0.015% to 0.017% of the sample. The material sequenced was naive CD4+ T cells from blood. The cell subset or site label, read with the paper, signifies: true naive CD4+ T cells. All receptors derive from a man between 18 and 29 years old with type 1 diabetes.

This clone came up a few times. The rearrangement links TRBV28 to TRBJ1-1; D call uncertain. V was pared by 8 bases and J by 6 bases, with 10 bases between. The germline V gene encodes CDR1 MDHEN and CDR2 SYDVKM. The CDR3 is 11 amino acids. DNA of the CDR3: TGTGCCAGCGACTATGCGTCTGAAGCTTTCTTT. Translation: CASDYASEAFF.

This rearrangement joins TRBV28 to TRBJ2-7; TRBD1 matches 7 bases. Germline CDR1 is MDHEN and CDR2 is SYDVKM. V gave up 10 bases and J gave up 4 bases; unmatched junction bases: 7. This CDR3 contains 12 residues. The CDR3 bases are TGTGCCACCAGACAGGGTGGGTACGAGCAGTACTTC. Amino acids: CATRQGGYEQYF.

The chain carries TRBV6-5 and TRBJ2-3; D not certain. V was cut by 9 bases and J by 1 base, with 11 bases left in between. Germline CDR1 reads MNHEY; CDR2 reads SVGAGI. The CDR3 runs 13 residues. For the CDR3, the DNA is TGTGCCAGTACACCGGGTGGCACAGATACGCAGTATTTT. This codes for CASTPGGTDTQYF.

This clone was counted between two and nine times. This chain uses TRBV28 with TRBJ1-4, with D hard to call. Germline V lookup: CDR1 MDHEN, CDR2 SYDVKM. The CDR3 length is 14 residues. The V gene lost 3 bases and the J gene lost 1 base, with 6 bases spanning the gap. The CDR3 spells CASSFAGTNEKLFF. The CDR3 coding sequence is TGTGCCAGCAGTTTTGCGGGAACTAATGAAAAACTGTTTTTT.

The V call is TRBV30, the J call TRBJ1-3, with 8 bases aligning to TRBD1. V lost 7 bases and J lost 8; bases outside the gene matches: 4. This CDR3 region has 11 residues. Germline assignment: CDR1 GTSNPN and CDR2 SVGIG (reference sequence). As DNA, the CDR3 is TGTGCCTCGCAGGGGGCTTACACCATATATTTT. It yields the protein CASQGAYTIYF.

There are a few counts of this clone. The CDR3 coding sequence is TGCAGCGTTGACACAGGGCGGTTTAATGAAAAACTGTTTTTT. The encoded protein is CSVDTGRFNEKLFF. This chain links TRBV29-1 with TRBJ1-4; perhaps TRBD1 as D (6 bases). The CDR3 runs 14 residues. CDR1 SQVTM and CDR2 ANQGSEA come from the germline V gene. V was cut by 3 bases and J by 4 bases, with 12 bases left in between.

This clone has only a few counts. The chain joins TRBV7-8 to TRBJ2-7; 8 bases are shared with TRBD2. The ends lost 3 bases at V and 2 bases at J; junction bases unmatched: 6. The germline V gene has CDR1 SGHVS and CDR2 FQNEAQ. The CDR3 is 15 residues long. The CDR3: CASSFSAGGTYEQYF. The CDR3 region has the DNA TGTGCCAGCAGCTTTAGTGCGGGGGGAACCTACGAGCAGTACTTC.

The chain is built from TRBV5-6 and TRBJ2-2; 8 bases are shared with TRBD2. Germline-derived CDR1 and CDR2 are SGHDT and YYEEEE. The CDR3 extends over 14 amino acids. The V gene end was trimmed by 5 bases and the J gene end by 6 bases; junction bases not matched to a gene: 6. CDR3 nucleotide sequence: TGTGCCAGCAGGATTATGCGGGGGGCCGGGGAGCTGTTTTTT. Protein product: CASRIMRGAGELFF.

This clone was observed a few times. The chain carries TRBV5-1 and TRBJ2-5, with 8 bases matching TRBD2. The CDR3 spans 18 residues. Germline V gene lookup returns CDR1 SGHRS and CDR2 YFSETQ. Germline trimming cut 0 bases from V and 5 bases from J; bases unmatched to any gene: 15. The CDR3 bases are TGCGCCAGCAGCTTGGCCGTTGGCGGGGGGCCGGGAGAGGAGACCCAGTACTTC. Translating it yields CASSLAVGGGPGEETQYF.

This clone has more than one count but fewer than ten. CDR3 DNA: TGCAGCGTTTTACGGCGACAGAGTCAAGAGACCCAGTACTTC. Protein product: CSVLRRQSQETQYF. This chain links TRBV29-1 with TRBJ2-5; maybe TRBD1 (5 bases). Germline V gives CDR1 SQVTM, CDR2 ANQGSEA. The ends were cut back, 5 bases at V and 2 bases at J, with 15 bases in the middle. This CDR3 comprises 14 residues.

V gene TRBV4-3 combines with J gene TRBJ2-5; D call uncertain. The J call may be wrong; the DNA end is better matched by TRBJ2-7. Germline assignment: CDR1 LGHNA and CDR2 YSLEER. This CDR3 has 15 residues. The CDR3 DNA reads TGCGCCAGCAGCCAAGGCTACCGCTTCTCCTACGAGCAGTACTTC. Its translation is CASSQGYRFSYEQYF.

The sample holds a few counts of this clone. This chain uses TRBV14 with TRBJ2-3; D perhaps matches TRBD2 (6 bases). V gave up 4 bases and J gave up 2 bases, with 13 bases separating them. This CDR3 spans 15 amino acids. Germline values: CDR1 SGHDN, CDR2 FVKESK. CDR3: CASSPIRDFTDTQYF. As DNA, the CDR3 is TGTGCCAGCAGCCCGATCCGGGACTTCACAGATACGCAGTATTTT.

The chain employs TRBV7-2 and TRBJ1-5; 12 bases fit TRBD1. With 5 bases clipped from V and 10 bases from J, the junction kept 12 bases outside the gene matches. Germline V gene sequence: CDR1 SGHTA, CDR2 FQGNSA. This CDR3 is built from 16 residues. CDR3 bases: TGTGCCAGCAGCGCCGGGACAGGGGGCGTAATCAGCCCCCAGCATTTT. Translating gives CASSAGTGGVISPQHF.

V and J are TRBV18 and TRBJ2-6; D ambiguous. V was clipped by 1 base and J by 4 bases, with 11 bases between them. The CDR3 extends over 16 amino acids. Looked up from germline, CDR1 is KGHSH and CDR2 is LQKENI. The CDR3 sequence is CASSPRRLEGANVLTF. CDR3 nucleotides: TGTGCCAGCTCACCACGTCGACTCGAGGGGGCCAACGTCCTGACTTTC.

The chain has TRBV18 and TRBJ2-7, with unresolved D. The CDR3 has 14 residues. V was clipped by 3 bases and J by 2 bases, with 11 bases between them. Per the germline V gene, CDR1 is KGHSH and CDR2 is LQKENI. CDR3 DNA: TGTGCCAGCTCACCCGACCGGCAGGCCTACGAGCAGTACTTC. The encoded protein is CASSPDRQAYEQYF. Looking up the rest from reference TRBV18 and TRBJ2-7 gives the full variable domain: NAGVMQNPRHLVRRRGQEARLRCSPMKGHSHVYWYRQLPEEGLKFMVYLQKENIIDESGMPKERFSAEFPKEGPSILRIQQVVRGDSAAYFCASSPDRQAYEQYFGPGTRLTVT.

In this sample, this clone turned up a few times. The chain has TRBV28 and TRBJ2-3; 7 positions agree with TRBD2. This CDR3 has 14 residues. The V gene's germline CDR1 is MDHEN and CDR2 SYDVKM. V trimming: 4 bases; J trimming: 6 bases; junction bases outside the gene matches: 7. The CDR3 sequence: CASSSAGRGDTQYF. DNA for the CDR3: TGTGCCAGCAGTTCCGCAGGGCGGGGGGATACGCAGTATTTT. Full variable domain (remainder filled in from reference TRBV28 and TRBJ2-3): DVKVTQSSRYLVKRTGEKVFLECVQDMDHENMFWYRQDPGLGLRLIYFSYDVKMKEKGDIPEGYSVSREKKERFSLILESASTNQTSMYLCASSSAGRGDTQYFGPGTRLTVL.

The J gene is TRBJ2-6, the V gene TRBV27; a weak D match, TRBD2 (6 bases). V lost 0 bases and J lost 0, with 9 bases in between. The CDR3 is 17 residues long. CDR1 is MNHEY, CDR2 SMNVEV, per germline (reference sequence). CDR3 protein: CASSLSVTSSGANVLTF. The CDR3 DNA follows: TGTGCCAGCAGTTTATCGGTGACTAGCTCTGGGGCCAACGTCCTGACTTTC.

This clone appeared a few times. V gene TRBV19 combines with J gene TRBJ2-1; 11 nucleotides align to TRBD1. With 7 bases clipped from V and 7 bases from J, the junction kept 6 bases outside the gene matches. Germline V gene lookup returns CDR1 LNHDA and CDR2 SQIVND (reference sequence). The CDR3 consists of 14 residues. CDR3 nucleotide sequence: TGTGCCAGTACACCGGGACAGGGGGTTAATGAGCAGTTCTTC. It encodes CASTPGQGVNEQFF.

There are a few counts of this clone. The chain employs TRBV28 and TRBJ2-2; D is undetermined. From germline, CDR1 is MDHEN and CDR2 SYDVKM. Between the trimmed V and J ends, which lost 3 bases and 6 bases, there was a span of 11 bases. The length of the CDR3 is 14 residues. The CDR3 loop is CASSFSEVPGELFF. CDR3 in DNA: TGTGCCAGCAGTTTCTCTGAGGTACCCGGGGAGCTGTTTTTT.